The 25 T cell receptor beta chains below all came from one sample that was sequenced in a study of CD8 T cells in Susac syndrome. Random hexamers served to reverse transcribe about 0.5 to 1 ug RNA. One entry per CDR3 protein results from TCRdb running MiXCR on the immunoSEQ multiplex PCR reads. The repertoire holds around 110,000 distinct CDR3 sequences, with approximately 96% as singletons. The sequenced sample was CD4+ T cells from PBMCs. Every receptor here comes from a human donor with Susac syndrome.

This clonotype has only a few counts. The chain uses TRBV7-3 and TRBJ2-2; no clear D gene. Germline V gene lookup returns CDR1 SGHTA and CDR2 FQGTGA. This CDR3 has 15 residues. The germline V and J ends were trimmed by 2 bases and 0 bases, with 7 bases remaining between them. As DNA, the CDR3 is TGTGCCAGCAGCTTAGCTGGCTCGAACACCGGGGAGCTGTTTTTT. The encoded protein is CASSLAGSNTGELFF.

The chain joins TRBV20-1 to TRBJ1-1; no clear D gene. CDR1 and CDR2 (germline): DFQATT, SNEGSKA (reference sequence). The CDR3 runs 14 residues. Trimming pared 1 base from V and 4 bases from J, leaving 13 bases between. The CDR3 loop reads CSARVGMGSTEAFF. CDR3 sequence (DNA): TGCAGTGCTAGAGTAGGGATGGGGAGCACTGAAGCTTTCTTT.

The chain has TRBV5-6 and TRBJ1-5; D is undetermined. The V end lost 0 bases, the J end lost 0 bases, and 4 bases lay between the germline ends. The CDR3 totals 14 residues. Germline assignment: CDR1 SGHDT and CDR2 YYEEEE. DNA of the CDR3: TGTGCCAGCAGCTTGGGATATAGCAATCAGCCCCAGCATTTT. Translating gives CASSLGYSNQPQHF.

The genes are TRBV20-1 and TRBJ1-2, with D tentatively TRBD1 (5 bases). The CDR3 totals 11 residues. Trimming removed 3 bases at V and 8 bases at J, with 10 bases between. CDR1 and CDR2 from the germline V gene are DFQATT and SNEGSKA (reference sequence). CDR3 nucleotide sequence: TGCAGTGCTAGCGGGGGAGGCGGCTACACCTTC. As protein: CSASGGGGYTF.

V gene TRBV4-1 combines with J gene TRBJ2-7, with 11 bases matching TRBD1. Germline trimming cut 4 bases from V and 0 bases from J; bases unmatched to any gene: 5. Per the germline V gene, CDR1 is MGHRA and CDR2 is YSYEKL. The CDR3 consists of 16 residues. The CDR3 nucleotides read TGCGCCAGCAGCCCCGGACAGGGGGCGGGCTCCTACGAGCAGTACTTC. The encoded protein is CASSPGQGAGSYEQYF.

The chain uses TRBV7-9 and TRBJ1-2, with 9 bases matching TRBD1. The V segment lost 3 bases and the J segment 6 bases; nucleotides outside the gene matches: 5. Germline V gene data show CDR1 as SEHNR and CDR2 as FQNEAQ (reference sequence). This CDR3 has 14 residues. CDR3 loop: CASSLGGQGHGYTF. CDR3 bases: TGTGCCAGCAGCTTGGGGGGACAGGGCCATGGCTACACCTTC.

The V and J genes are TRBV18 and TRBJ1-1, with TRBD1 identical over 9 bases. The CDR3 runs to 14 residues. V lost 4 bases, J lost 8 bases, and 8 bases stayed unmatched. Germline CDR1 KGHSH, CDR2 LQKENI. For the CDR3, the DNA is TGTGCCAGCTCACAAACCGGGACAGGGATAGAAGCTTTCTTT. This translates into CASSQTGTGIEAFF.

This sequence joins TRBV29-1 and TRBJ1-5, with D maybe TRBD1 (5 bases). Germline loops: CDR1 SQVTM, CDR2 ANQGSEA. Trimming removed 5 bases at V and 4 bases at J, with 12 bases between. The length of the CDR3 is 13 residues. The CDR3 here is CSVSEGPNQPQHF. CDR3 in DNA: TGCAGCGTTAGCGAGGGGCCAAATCAGCCCCAGCATTTT.

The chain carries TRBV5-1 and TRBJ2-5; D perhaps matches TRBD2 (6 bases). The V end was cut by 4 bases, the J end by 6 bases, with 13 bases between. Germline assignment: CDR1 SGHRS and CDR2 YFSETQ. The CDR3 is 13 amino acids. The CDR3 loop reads CASSPEGSQTQYF. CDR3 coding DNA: TGCGCCAGCAGCCCGGAGGGGAGCCAGACCCAGTACTTC.

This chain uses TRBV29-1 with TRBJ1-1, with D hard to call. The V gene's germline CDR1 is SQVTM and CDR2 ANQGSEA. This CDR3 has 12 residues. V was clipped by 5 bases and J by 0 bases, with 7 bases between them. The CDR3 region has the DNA TGCAGCGTTTCGGCAGTGAACACTGAAGCTTTCTTT. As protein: CSVSAVNTEAFF.

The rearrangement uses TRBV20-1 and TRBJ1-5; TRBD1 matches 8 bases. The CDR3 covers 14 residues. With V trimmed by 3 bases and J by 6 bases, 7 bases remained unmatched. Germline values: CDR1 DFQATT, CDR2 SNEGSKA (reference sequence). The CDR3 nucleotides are TGCAGTGCTAGTGTGGACAGGGAGGGTCAGCCCCAGCATTTT. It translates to CSASVDREGQPQHF.

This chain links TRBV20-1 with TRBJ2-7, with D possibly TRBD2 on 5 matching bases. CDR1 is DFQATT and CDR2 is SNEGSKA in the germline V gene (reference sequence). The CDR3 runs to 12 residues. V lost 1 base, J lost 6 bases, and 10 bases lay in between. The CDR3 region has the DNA TGCAGTGCTAGAGGCCTAGCACTCGAGCAGTACTTC. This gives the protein CSARGLALEQYF.

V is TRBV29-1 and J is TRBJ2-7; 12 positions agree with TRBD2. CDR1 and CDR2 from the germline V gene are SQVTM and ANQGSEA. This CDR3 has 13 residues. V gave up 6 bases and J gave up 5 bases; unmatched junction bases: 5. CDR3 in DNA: TGCAGCGTCCGACTAGCGGGAGTGCACGAGCAGTACTTC. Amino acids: CSVRLAGVHEQYF.

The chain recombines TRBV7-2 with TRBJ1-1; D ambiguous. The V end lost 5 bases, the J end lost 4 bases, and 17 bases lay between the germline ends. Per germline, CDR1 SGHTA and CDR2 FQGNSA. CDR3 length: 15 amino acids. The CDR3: CASSPWEGGSTEAFF. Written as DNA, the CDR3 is TGTGCCAGCAGCCCCTGGGAGGGCGGAAGCACTGAAGCTTTCTTT. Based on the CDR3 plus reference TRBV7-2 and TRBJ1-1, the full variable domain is GAGVSQSPSNKVTEKGKDVELRCDPISGHTALYWYRQSLGQGLEFLIYFQGNSAPDKSGLPSDRFSAERTGGSVSTLTIQRTQQEDSAVYLCASSPWEGGSTEAFFGQGTRLTVV.

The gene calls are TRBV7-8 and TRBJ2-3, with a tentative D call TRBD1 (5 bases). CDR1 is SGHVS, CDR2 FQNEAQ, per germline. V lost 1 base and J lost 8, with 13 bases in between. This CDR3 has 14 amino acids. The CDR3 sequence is CASSLVDSSITQYF. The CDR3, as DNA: TGTGCCAGCAGCTTAGTTGACAGCTCAATTACGCAGTATTTT. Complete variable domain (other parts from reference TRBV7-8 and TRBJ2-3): GAGVSQSPRYKVAKRGQDVALRCDPISGHVSLFWYQQALGQGPEFLTYFQNEAQLDKSGLPSDRFFAERPEGSVSTLKIQRTQQEDSAVYLCASSLVDSSITQYFGPGTRLTVL.

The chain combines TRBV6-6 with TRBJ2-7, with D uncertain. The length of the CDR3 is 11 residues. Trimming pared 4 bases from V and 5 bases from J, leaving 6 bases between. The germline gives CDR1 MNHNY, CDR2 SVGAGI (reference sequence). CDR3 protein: CASSFVNEQYF. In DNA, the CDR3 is TGTGCCAGCAGTTTTGTGAACGAGCAGTACTTC.

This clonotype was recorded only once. The CDR3 spells CASSLYASRAPTDTQYF. Written as DNA, the CDR3 is TGTGCCAGCAGTTTATACGCCTCTCGGGCCCCCACAGATACGCAGTATTTT. The chain carries TRBV28 and TRBJ2-3, with D unclear. Germline V gene sequence: CDR1 MDHEN, CDR2 SYDVKM. Between the trimmed V and J ends, which lost 1 base and 2 bases, there was a span of 16 bases. This CDR3 contains 17 residues.

DNA of the CDR3: TGTGCCAGCTCCCCCGGCCTGGGGGGAAATCAGCCCCAGCATTTT. Amino acid sequence: CASSPGLGGNQPQHF. This chain joins TRBV7-9 and TRBJ1-5, with D maybe TRBD1 (5 bases). With 8 bases removed from V and 4 bases from J, the gap between germline ends came to 18 bases. The germline gives CDR1 SEHNR, CDR2 FQNEAQ (reference sequence). This CDR3 has 15 residues.

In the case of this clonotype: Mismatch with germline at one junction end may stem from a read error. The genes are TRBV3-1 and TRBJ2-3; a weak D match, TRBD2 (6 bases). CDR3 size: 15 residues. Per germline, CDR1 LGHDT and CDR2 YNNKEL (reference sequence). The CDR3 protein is CASRPRLGSTDTQYF. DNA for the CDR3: TGTGCCAGCAGACCGAGACTAGGCAGCACGGATACGCAGTATTTT.

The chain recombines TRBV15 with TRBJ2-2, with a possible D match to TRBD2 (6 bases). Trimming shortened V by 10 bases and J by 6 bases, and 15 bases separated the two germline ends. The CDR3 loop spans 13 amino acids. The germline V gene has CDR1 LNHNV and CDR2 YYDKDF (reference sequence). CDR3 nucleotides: TGTGCCAGTCGCCGGGGAGGAGCCGGGGAGCTGTTTTTT. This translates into CASRRGGAGELFF.

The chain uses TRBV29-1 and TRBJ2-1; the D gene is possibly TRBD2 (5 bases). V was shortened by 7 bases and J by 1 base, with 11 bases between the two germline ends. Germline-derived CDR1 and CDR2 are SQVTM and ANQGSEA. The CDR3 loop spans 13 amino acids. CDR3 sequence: CSEREWSYNEQFF. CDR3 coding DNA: TGCAGCGAGAGGGAGTGGTCCTACAATGAGCAGTTCTTC.

The CDR3 DNA reads as TGCAGTGCTAGTACGCGGGAGGGGAATAAGGGCTACGAGCAGTACTTC. Translating gives CSASTREGNKGYEQYF. The rearrangement uses TRBV20-1 and TRBJ2-7, with 9 bases lining up with TRBD2. Germline values: CDR1 DFQATT, CDR2 SNEGSKA (reference sequence). V shed 3 bases, J shed 3 bases, and the junction held 12 bases outside the gene matches. The CDR3 is 16 residues long.

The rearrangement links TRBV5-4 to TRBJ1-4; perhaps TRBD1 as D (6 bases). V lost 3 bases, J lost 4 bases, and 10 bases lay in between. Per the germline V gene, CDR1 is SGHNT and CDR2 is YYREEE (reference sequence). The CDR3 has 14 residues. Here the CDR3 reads CASSSTGLNEKLFF. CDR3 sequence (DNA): TGTGCCAGCAGCTCCACAGGGCTTAATGAAAAACTGTTTTTT.

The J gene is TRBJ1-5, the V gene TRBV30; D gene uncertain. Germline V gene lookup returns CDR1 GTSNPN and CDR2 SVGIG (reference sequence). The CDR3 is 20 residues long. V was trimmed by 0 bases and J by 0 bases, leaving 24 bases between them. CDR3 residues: CAWSVLIIRRRAYSNQPQHF. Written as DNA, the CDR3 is TGTGCCTGGAGTGTATTAATAATTCGTCGGAGGGCTTATAGCAATCAGCCCCAGCATTTT.

CDR3 residues: CAISGGPGVGNQPQHF. For the CDR3, the DNA is TGTGCCATCAGCGGGGGGCCAGGGGTTGGAAATCAGCCCCAGCATTTT. The genes are TRBV10-3 and TRBJ1-5; D may be TRBD1 (6 bases). The CDR3 contains 16 residues. Trimming took off 6 bases at V and 4 bases at J, with 19 bases between the two ends. CDR1 ENHRY and CDR2 SYGVKD come from the germline V gene.